Sequencing of this T cell receptor (beta chain) was carried out in a study of radiotherapy plus CTLA-4 blockade in lung cancer. The overall study: Objective response rate was 18%; disease control rate, approximately 30%. Study results and limitations: Blood-borne expansion of tumor-derived TCR clones followed radiotherapy plus ipilimumab.

CDR1 and CDR2 from the germline V gene are ENHRY and SYGVKD. The CDR3 contains 12 residues. With 3 bases removed from V and 5 bases from J, the gap between germline ends came to 7 bases. On this clone itself: Antigen: not known.

Measured with immunoSEQ multiplex PCR; TCRdb has only the in-frame clones, and not every one. Here the sample spans around 99,000 clones, around nine tenths being singletons. The clonotype comes from a human donor with non-small cell lung cancer that progressed on radiotherapy plus ipilimumab. The source was peripheral blood, collected from a patient treated with radiotherapy plus ipilimumab. V is TRBV10-3 and J is TRBJ2-5, with a weak D call TRBD1 (5 bases). As DNA, the CDR3 is TGTGCCATCAGTGACAGGGCGGAGACCCAGTACTTC. It encodes CAISDRAETQYF.